This T cell receptor beta chain derives from a study of T cells in Graves' hyperthyroidism and ophthalmopathy. This clonotype showed up many times. The antigen remains unidentified. This CDR3 has 15 amino acids. After removal of 5 bases from V and 1 base from J, the junction contained 5 bases not matched to a gene. Germline V lookup: CDR1 MNHNS, CDR2 SASEGT. Study-wide findings and caveats: Blood also held most thyroid clonotypes expanded beyond 0.001.

Amplification of TCR beta CDR3 regions was performed using RNA transcripts as template. A first-round RT-PCR of the TCR CDR3 used the HTBI primer set. TCRdb reprocessed the multiplex PCR reads via MiXCR and lists one record per CDR3 protein. This table holds under 450,000 distinct CDR3 sequences, approximately 13% found once. The V and J genes are TRBV6-1 and TRBJ1-2, with 9 bases fitting TRBD1. The sequence derives from a man in his thirties or forties with Graves' hyperthyroidism that later progressed to Graves' ophthalmopathy. The sequencing sample was made of blood. The CDR3 sequence is CASSRTGGSNYGYTF. Here the CDR3 DNA reads TGTGCCAGCAGTCGAACAGGGGGCAGTAACTATGGCTACACCTTC.